This passage covers 5 T cell receptor beta chains from one sample sequenced in a study of blood T cell repertoires in COVID-19. TCRdb keeps only in-frame clones here, not all; method: immunoSEQ multiplex PCR. The sample records 150,000 to 200,000 clones, roughly 90% being singletons. The sample was PBMCs or T cells enriched from blood (not recorded which). These receptors originate from a young woman who had recovered from COVID-19.

A few counts support this clone. This rearrangement joins TRBV9 to TRBJ2-5, with 7 bases identical to TRBD2. This CDR3 region has 15 residues. Germline V lookup: CDR1 SGDLS, CDR2 YYNGEE. Trimming cost V 3 bases and J 5 bases; bases outside gene matches: 10. CDR3 region: CASSARGRAGETQYF. The CDR3 nucleotides read TGTGCCAGCAGCGCCCGAGGGAGGGCGGGCGAGACCCAGTACTTC. Full variable domain (outside the CDR3, taken from reference TRBV9 and TRBJ2-5): DSGVTQTPKHLITATGQRVTLRCSPRSGDLSVYWYQQSLDQGLQFLIQYYNGEERAKGNILERFSAQQFPDLHSELNLSSLELGDSALYFCASSARGRAGETQYFGPGTRLLVL.

This clone was seen once. This chain connects TRBV2 to TRBJ1-1; D ambiguous. Trimming shortened V by 5 bases and J by 5 bases, and 12 bases separated the two germline ends. This CDR3 spans 13 amino acids. Looked up from germline, CDR1 is SNHLY and CDR2 is FYNNEI. The CDR3 spells CASSLREETEAFF. The DNA of the CDR3 is TGTGCCAGCAGTTTGAGGGAGGAGACTGAAGCTTTCTTT.

This clone was detected only once. This rearrangement joins TRBV9 to TRBJ2-1, with 8 bases fitting TRBD2. Germline loops: CDR1 SGDLS, CDR2 YYNGEE. V shed 3 bases, J shed 4 bases, and the junction held 9 bases outside the gene matches. The CDR3 sequence is 16 residues long. Written as DNA, the CDR3 is TGTGCCAGCAGCGGGGCGGGAGGCCCGGGGTACAATGAGCAGTTCTTC. It encodes CASSGAGGPGYNEQFF.

The V call is TRBV6-5, the J call TRBJ1-4; unclear D gene. The length of the CDR3 is 14 residues. Germline CDR1 is MNHEY and CDR2 is SVGAGI. V was pared by 0 bases and J by 5 bases, with 7 bases between. CDR3 coding DNA: TGTGCCAGCAGTTACTCCGTCCTCAATGAAAAACTGTTTTTT. Translation: CASSYSVLNEKLFF.

This clone showed up just once. The chain joins TRBV6-5 to TRBJ2-1; 7 bases fit TRBD2. Germline V CDR1 and CDR2: MNHEY, SVGAGI. This CDR3 has 15 residues. The trim removed 2 bases at V and 4 bases at J, leaving 5 bases unmatched. The DNA of the CDR3 is TGTGCCAGCAGTTACGAGCGGGGATTATACAATGAGCAGTTCTTC. Translation gives CASSYERGLYNEQFF.